This TCR beta chain was retrieved from a study of T cell repertoires in cytomegalovirus infection. Study-wide background: Public TCR beta signatures indicated both CMV infection and matching HLA type.

TCRdb called the reads again in MiXCR, with one record for every CDR3 protein. The table includes approximately 500,000 distinct CDR3 sequences, about 15% detected once. Germline lookup yields CDR1 MNHEY and CDR2 SMNVEV (reference sequence). CDR3 length: 16 amino acids. The V gene end was trimmed by 5 bases and the J gene end by 6 bases; junction bases not matched to a gene: 12. This clonotype has a count of ten or more. Antigen specificity is unknown. Whole-study findings and limits: CMV carriers with the relevant HLA were identified by cumulative public TCR beta family frequency. There were HLA-C-restricted CMV-specific TCR beta clonotypes dominating the ex vivo response.

The rearrangement links TRBV27 to TRBJ1-4; 7 bases map to TRBD1. Sequencing input: CD8+ T cells from PBMCs. This sequence originates from a human donor in good health (CMV status not recorded). Some clones in this sample may be carry-over from other donors' samples. This chain's CDR3 is CASSDSGTVGHEKLFF. The CDR3 DNA reads TGTGCCAGCAGTGATTCCGGGACAGTGGGGCATGAAAAACTGTTTTTT.